Listed below are T cell receptor beta chains from one sample, sequenced in a study of blood T cell repertoires in COVID-19. Libraries were prepared by immunoSEQ multiplex PCR; TCRdb keeps only in-frame clonotypes and omits some of them. This table has roughly 99,000 clones, 80% to 95% appearing once. Sequenced: peripheral blood. These receptor sequences come from a woman in her 30s with acute or convalescent COVID-19. The CDR3 runs from the conserved cysteine through the conserved F or W. The D gene is left open where the match is weak. A row's size may be missing; if present it is once, few, many or a size class.

>NA|NA|TRBJ1-3|TRBV5-5
TGTGCCAGCAGCTTATGGGCGTCCGGAAACACCATATATTTT
CASSLWASGNTIYF
>NA|TRBD2|TRBJ2-5|TRBV5-4
TGTGCCAGCAGCTTTAAATTAGCGGGAGCATGGGAGACCCAGTACTTC
CASSFKLAGAWETQYF
>NA|NA|TRBJ1-5|TRBV5-5
TGTGCCAGCAGCTATTCGGGGAGTCAGCCCCAGCATTTT
CASSYSGSQPQHF
>NA|NA|TRBJ2-7|TRBV10-3
TGTGCCATCAGTGAGTCTTCCGCCCCGGGGTACGAGCAGTACTTC
CAISESSAPGYEQYF
>NA|NA|TRBJ1-2|TRBV30
TGTGCCTGGAGTGCACCTCCCCGGGAAGGCTACACCTTC
CAWSAPPREGYTF
>NA|NA|TRBJ2-1|TRBV4-3
TGCGCCAGCAGCCTTCGGAGGGGCGGAACTCGTGGCAATGAGCAGTTCTTC
CASSLRRGGTRGNEQFF
>NA|NA|TRBJ2-2|TRBV5-4
TGTGCCAGCAGCCCCCAATCCAGGGGAAGGAACACCGGGGAGCTGTTTTTT
CASSPQSRGRNTGELFF
>NA|NA|TRBJ2-7|TRBV7-7
TGTGCTAGCAGCTCGGGACTGGGTAACTACGAGCAGTACTTC
CASSSGLGNYEQYF
>NA|NA|TRBJ1-1|TRBV4-3
TGCGCCAGCAGCCAGACAGCGAACACTGAAGCTTTCTTT
CASSQTANTEAFF
>NA|NA|TRBJ2-3|TRBV5-1
TGCGCCAGCAGCGAGCCTAGCACAGATACGCAGTATTTT
CASSEPSTDTQYF
>NA|TRBD2|TRBJ2-1|TRBV10-3
TGTGCCATCAGTGAAGGACTAGCGGGAGGTCAGGACAATGAGCAGTTCTTC
CAISEGLAGGQDNEQFF
>once|TRBD1|TRBJ1-2|TRBV2
TGTGCCAGGGGGACAGGGGCCCCCTACTATGGCTACACCTTC
CARGTGAPYYGYTF
>NA|TRBD2|TRBJ2-7|TRBV28
TGTGCCAGCAGTACATCAGCGGGAAGGGTCTACGAGCAGTACTTC
CASSTSAGRVYEQYF
>NA|NA|TRBJ1-2|TRBV13
TGTGCCAGCAGGGCTGCCGAGGGATTAGTAAACTATGGCTACACCTTC
CASRAAEGLVNYGYTF
>NA|TRBD1|TRBJ1-3|TRBV28
TGTGCCAGCAGGGACAGGGGGCTCGGAAACACCATATATTTT
CASRDRGLGNTIYF
>NA|NA|TRBJ1-5|TRBV28
TGTGCCAGCAGCATACGGACAGCTTATAGCAATCAGCCCCAGCATTTT
CASSIRTAYSNQPQHF
>few|TRBD2|TRBJ2-3|TRBV10-3
TGTGCCATCAGTGAGTTGGCTAGCGGGGGAACAGATACGCAGTATTTT
CAISELASGGTDTQYF
>NA|NA|TRBJ2-1|TRBV7-2
TGTGCCAGCAGCGGGTATACGGGACTTTCCTACAATGAGCAGTTCTTC
CASSGYTGLSYNEQFF
>NA|TRBD1|TRBJ1-3|TRBV28
TGTGCCAGCAGTTCGCCGGGACAGGGTAACTCTGGAAACACCATATATTTT
CASSSPGQGNSGNTIYF
>once|TRBD2|TRBJ2-7|TRBV10-3
TGTGCCATCAGTGGGACTAGCGGGAGTCCCAGCTCCTACGAGCAGTACTTC
CAISGTSGSPSSYEQYF
>NA|NA|TRBJ1-2|TRBV11-2
TGTGCCAGCAGCTTCGGGGGAAATGGCTACACCTTC
CASSFGGNGYTF
>NA|NA|TRBJ1-1|TRBV11-3
TGTGCCAGTCTACCGAAGGGGGACACTGAAGCTTTCTTT
CASLPKGDTEAFF
>NA|TRBD1|TRBJ1-6|TRBV5-1
TGCGCCAGCAGCTTGGAAGACAGGGCATTCTCCTATAATTCACCCCTCCACTTT
CASSLEDRAFSYNSPLHF
>NA|NA|TRBJ1-2|TRBV6-2/TRBV6-3
TGTGCCAGCAGCACTAGACCCGGGCGGGATAACTATGGCTACACCTTC
CASSTRPGRDNYGYTF
>NA|NA|TRBJ1-5|TRBV19
TGTGCCAGTACCCCGAGTTCGGTCGTTGGTCAGCCCCAGCATTTT
CASTPSSVVGQPQHF
>NA|NA|TRBJ1-1|TRBV7-3
TGTGCCAGCAGCTTATACCCCGGCAGGGTGAACACTGAAGCTTTCTTT
CASSLYPGRVNTEAFF
>NA|TRBD2|TRBJ2-3|TRBV30
TGTGCCTGGAGTGGACTAGCGGGAGTTGCAGATACGCAGTATTTT
CAWSGLAGVADTQYF
>few|NA|TRBJ1-5|TRBV2
TGTGCCAGCAGTCTTAGCGGGGGACCCGATCAGCCCCAGCATTTT
CASSLSGGPDQPQHF
>NA|TRBD2|TRBJ2-1|TRBV7-9
TGTGCCAGCAGCTTATTAGCGGGAGGCGTCAATGAGCAGTTCTTC
CASSLLAGGVNEQFF
>NA|TRBD1|TRBJ1-5|TRBV19
TGTGCCAGTAGTATCGGACAGGGGGGCAATCAGCCCCAGCATTTT
CASSIGQGGNQPQHF
>medium-sized|NA|TRBJ2-3|TRBV9
TGTGCCAGCAGCGTAGCGGCCGCGGATGGTGCGGATACGCAGTATTTT
CASSVAAADGADTQYF
>NA|NA|TRBJ1-3|TRBV4-1
TGCGCCAGCAGCCATCTTGGGTACCAGGGGCCTCTCGGAAACACCATATATTTT
CASSHLGYQGPLGNTIYF
>NA|TRBD2|TRBJ2-1|TRBV20-1
TGCAGTGCTAGTCGGGCGGGAGGTGAAGATGAGCAGTTCTTC
CSASRAGGEDEQFF
>few|TRBD1|TRBJ1-5|TRBV29-1
TGCAGCGTTTCCACAGGGGTCAATCAGCCCCAGCATTTT
CSVSTGVNQPQHF
>NA|TRBD2|TRBJ2-2|TRBV28
TGTGCCAGCAGTTTAACTAGCGAGACGGGTACCGGGGAGCTGTTTTTT
CASSLTSETGTGELFF
>NA|TRBD1|TRBJ1-1|TRBV11-2
TGTGCCAGCACCTCCCGACCAGGGACAGGGGGAACTGAAGCTTTCTTT
CASTSRPGTGGTEAFF
>NA|NA|TRBJ2-7|TRBV29-1
TGCAGCGCCGGGGTTTATGGCGAGCAGTACTTC
CSAGVYGEQYF
>NA|NA|TRBJ2-1|TRBV27
TGTGCCAGCAGTATATCGGGCTACCCCTCCTACAATGAGCAGTTCTTC
CASSISGYPSYNEQFF
>NA|NA|TRBJ1-5|TRBV6-6
TGTGCCAGCAGTTACCGAGGGCCCAACGAGCCCCAGCATTTT
CASSYRGPNEPQHF
>NA|TRBD1|TRBJ2-5|TRBV16
TGTGCCAGCAACGCCGGGACAGTCAGAGGAGAGACCCAGTACTTC
CASNAGTVRGETQYF
>NA|NA|TRBJ1-3|TRBV5-6
TGTGCCAGCAGCTTGGGAGGCGGAGTCTCTGGAAACACCATATATTTT
CASSLGGGVSGNTIYF
>NA|TRBD1|TRBJ1-2|TRBV20-1
TGCAGTGCTAGTAGGGACAGGGATATATTCGACTATGGCTACACCTTC
CSASRDRDIFDYGYTF
>few|TRBD2|TRBJ2-1|TRBV10-1
TGCGCCAGCAGTGAGACCACCCCAGCAAGCGGGGGGGACAGTGAGCAGTTCTTC
CASSETTPASGGDSEQFF
>NA|NA|TRBJ1-1|TRBV5-1
TGCGCCAGCAGCTTGGGGGACACAAACACTGAAGCTTTCTTT
CASSLGDTNTEAFF
>once|NA|TRBJ1-1|TRBV25-1
TGTGCCAGCCAGACGGGGGACACTGAAGCTTTCTTT
CASQTGDTEAFF
>NA|NA|TRBJ2-4|TRBV29-1
TGCAGCTTCCTAGCTCGGGAGTGGGGAAACATTCAGTACTTC
CSFLAREWGNIQYF
>NA|NA|TRBJ2-1|TRBV4-1
TGCGCCAGCGGGGTGACTAATTACAATGAGCAGTTCTTC
CASGVTNYNEQFF
>NA|NA|TRBJ1-5|TRBV7-2
TGTGCCAGCAGCTTAGGGCAGAACAATCAGCCCCAGCATTTT
CASSLGQNNQPQHF
>NA|TRBD2|TRBJ2-1|TRBV11-2
TGTGCCAGCAGCAAACTAGCGGGAGTTTCCGAGCAGTTCTTC
CASSKLAGVSEQFF
>NA|TRBD1|TRBJ1-6|TRBV20-1
TGCAGTGCTAGTGCCGGGACAGGGGGCCGTTCACCCCTCCACTTT
CSASAGTGGRSPLHF
>few|TRBD1|TRBJ1-1|TRBV4-3
TGCGCCAGCAGCCAATTCTCGGGACAGGGGGGGACTTTCTTT
CASSQFSGQGGTFF